Below, 25 T cell receptor beta chains from the same sample are listed, as sequenced in a study of vaccination effects on CD4 cells after COVID-19. When about ten days of culture had elapsed, CD4+ T cells were isolated. Two-dose vaccination with either BNT162b2 or mRNA-1273 was given to the participants. No antigens are known for them. TCRdb's copy holds only in-frame clones and misses some; the assay was immunoSEQ multiplex PCR. Among 50,000 to 70,000 clones, less than 80% were seen once, and the ten largest hold 2.4%. This material consisted of CD4+ T cells from PBMCs cultured without peptide, taken after COVID-19 vaccination. These receptor sequences come from a human donor who received a COVID-19 vaccine.

The rearrangement uses TRBV7-9 and TRBJ2-5; 11 bases are shared with TRBD2. J lost 5 bases, V lost 5 bases, and 7 bases had no gene match. The CDR3 totals 15 residues. The germline gives CDR1 SEHNR, CDR2 FQNEAQ (reference sequence). The CDR3 nucleotides are TGTGCCAGCAGCAGACTAGCGGGGAGTTTGGAGACCCAGTACTTC. Its translation: CASSRLAGSLETQYF.

The chain links TRBV27 to TRBJ1-4; tentative D call: TRBD1 (6 bases). The CDR3 sequence is 16 residues long. CDR1 and CDR2 (germline): MNHEY, SMNVEV (reference sequence). Trimming took off 5 bases at V and 7 bases at J, with 20 bases between the two ends. CDR3 sequence (DNA): TGTGCCAGCAGTGGCCAGGGGAATATGGCTGTTGAAAAACTGTTTTTT. This translates into CASSGQGNMAVEKLFF.

The rearrangement joins TRBV24-1 to TRBJ1-5; TRBD1 matches 8 bases. Germline loops: CDR1 KGHDR, CDR2 SFDVKD. CDR3 size: 14 residues. The V gene end was trimmed by 5 bases and the J gene end by 3 bases; junction bases not matched to a gene: 2. CDR3 sequence reads: CATSGQGANQPQHF. For the CDR3, the DNA is TGTGCCACCAGTGGTCAGGGGGCCAATCAGCCCCAGCATTTT.

This clone appeared a few times. The chain combines TRBV20-1 with TRBJ2-5; unclear D gene. The V end lost 3 bases, the J end lost 2 bases, and 13 bases lay between the germline ends. CDR1 DFQATT and CDR2 SNEGSKA come from the germline V gene (reference sequence). The CDR3 contains 14 residues. The CDR3 reads CSASPSTQQETQYF. DNA of the CDR3: TGCAGTGCTAGTCCGAGTACCCAACAAGAGACCCAGTACTTC.

Only a few counts were recorded for this clone. The V gene is TRBV2, the J gene TRBJ1-5; no clear D. V lost 4 bases and J 2 bases, leaving 6 bases between the germline ends. There are 13 residues in the CDR3. The germline gives CDR1 SNHLY, CDR2 FYNNEI. The CDR3 reads CASSGAGNQPQHF. The DNA for the CDR3 is TGTGCCAGCAGTGGAGCTGGCAATCAGCCCCAGCATTTT.

This clone was seen only once. The CDR3 spells CASSADRVQAKNIQYF. The CDR3 DNA reads as TGCGCCAGCAGCGCCGACAGGGTACAGGCCAAAAACATTCAGTACTTC. The chain joins TRBV5-1 to TRBJ2-4; 7 nucleotides line up with TRBD1. CDR1 is SGHRS, CDR2 YFSETQ, per germline. The CDR3 consists of 16 residues. Germline trimming cut 4 bases from V and 1 base from J; bases unmatched to any gene: 8.

V is TRBV5-1 and J is TRBJ1-1; D ambiguous. Germline V gene data show CDR1 as SGHRS and CDR2 as YFSETQ. The ends were cut back, 4 bases at V and 1 base at J, with 14 bases in the middle. The CDR3 is made up of 15 amino acids. CDR3 sequence: CASSPYLAGNTEAFF. As DNA, the CDR3 is TGCGCCAGCAGCCCTTACCTGGCGGGGAACACTGAAGCTTTCTTT.

This chain links TRBV30 with TRBJ2-3, with 9 bases matching TRBD2. V lost 3 bases to trimming and J lost 7 bases; unmatched junction nucleotides: 8. CDR1 and CDR2 (germline): GTSNPN, SVGIG (reference sequence). The CDR3 spans 14 residues. The CDR3 reads CAWRGLARGNTQYF. The CDR3 nucleotides are TGTGCCTGGAGGGGACTAGCAAGAGGGAATACGCAGTATTTT.

The chain recombines TRBV5-1 with TRBJ1-1; the D is unclear. There are 15 residues in the CDR3. The germline CDR1 and CDR2 sequences are SGHRS and YFSETQ. V lost 4 bases, J lost 1 base, and 14 bases lay in between. The CDR3: CASSLTAQQNTEAFF. CDR3 nucleotide sequence: TGCGCCAGCAGCCTAACAGCACAGCAGAACACTGAAGCTTTCTTT. Full variable domain (rest looked up from reference TRBV5-1 and TRBJ1-1): KAGVTQTPRYLIKTRGQQVTLSCSPISGHRSVSWYQQTPGQGLQFLFEYFSETQRNKGNFPGRFSGRQFSNSRSEMNVSTLELGDSALYLCASSLTAQQNTEAFFGQGTRLTVV.

The V gene is TRBV3-1 (or the pseudogene TRBV3-2), the J gene TRBJ1-2, with D unclear. The CDR3 has 14 residues. The V gene lost 3 bases and the J gene lost 0 bases, with 8 bases spanning the gap. CDR1 and CDR2 (germline): LGHDT, YNNKEL (reference sequence). CDR3 coding DNA: TGTGCCAGCAGCCACCTTGCGTCTAACTATGGCTACACCTTC. Amino acids: CASSHLASNYGYTF.

The sample holds one count of this clone. This chain links TRBV28 with TRBJ1-2; TRBD1 is a possible D gene (5 bases). Looked up from germline, CDR1 is MDHEN and CDR2 is SYDVKM. The CDR3 covers 14 residues. Deletions cut 6 bases from V and 1 base from J, with 12 bases between. The CDR3: CASSEGALNYGYTF. In DNA, the CDR3 is TGTGCCAGCAGCGAAGGGGCGCTTAACTATGGCTACACCTTC.

This clone was detected only a few times. This chain connects TRBV30 to TRBJ1-2; 10 nucleotides align to TRBD1. The CDR3 sequence is 13 residues long. Losses at the gene ends were 1 base for V and 7 bases for J; bases not matched to a gene: 3. The germline CDR1 and CDR2 sequences are GTSNPN and SVGIG (reference sequence). Written as DNA, the CDR3 is TGTGCCTGGAGTGCCTGGACAGGGGGTGGCTACACCTTC. It is translated as CAWSAWTGGGYTF.

The rearrangement uses TRBV27 and TRBJ2-1; 8 bases are a match to TRBD2. V shed 3 bases and J 6 bases; nucleotides not matched to a gene: 19. CDR1 is MNHEY and CDR2 is SMNVEV in the germline V gene (reference sequence). This CDR3 spans 19 amino acids. The CDR3 nucleotides read TGTGCCAGCAGTTTTAGGACGGTAGCGGGGCCACCAACTATCAATGAGCAGTTCTTC. It specifies CASSFRTVAGPPTINEQFF.

The CDR3 DNA sequence: TGTGCCAGCCTTCTGGGGGGGAACTCAGAGACCCAGTACTTC. It encodes CASLLGGNSETQYF. The rearrangement uses TRBV7-2 and TRBJ2-5, with 7 bases aligning to TRBD2. The CDR3 runs to 14 residues. Germline V gives CDR1 SGHTA, CDR2 FQGNSA. Trimming at V came to 8 bases and at J to 4 bases, leaving 10 bases not matched to a gene.

This clone was counted between two and nine times. The J gene is TRBJ1-1, the V gene TRBV12-3 or TRBV12-4, with D tentatively TRBD1 (5 bases). The CDR3 covers 11 residues. With 4 bases removed from V and 8 bases from J, the gap between germline ends came to 8 bases. In nucleotides, the CDR3 is TGTGCCAGCAGTTCCCACAGGGAAGCTTTCTTT. The encoded protein is CASSSHREAFF.

The rearrangement links TRBV2 to TRBJ2-3; D gene ambiguous. V was trimmed by 4 bases and J by 2 bases, leaving 7 bases between them. The germline V gene has CDR1 SNHLY and CDR2 FYNNEI. This CDR3 has 13 amino acids. CDR3: CASSGRLTDTQYF. The CDR3 DNA sequence: TGTGCCAGCAGTGGGCGCCTCACAGATACGCAGTATTTT.

CDR3 sequence reads: CASSPPEDRGNIQYF. The CDR3 nucleotides read TGCGCCAGCAGCCCACCGGAGGACAGGGGGAACATTCAGTACTTC. The chain is built from TRBV4-1 and TRBJ2-4; the match to TRBD1 covers 10 bases. Per germline, CDR1 MGHRA and CDR2 YSYEKL. J lost 7 bases, V lost 4 bases, and 7 bases had no gene match. The CDR3 length is 15 residues.

The chain is built from TRBV30 and TRBJ2-3; D not resolved. This CDR3 is 14 amino acids long. From germline, CDR1 is GTSNPN and CDR2 SVGIG (reference sequence). V dropped 2 bases and J dropped 1 base, with 10 bases sitting between them. The CDR3 region has the DNA TGTGCCTGGAGTCCCGGACCCGGCACAGATACGCAGTATTTT. Protein product: CAWSPGPGTDTQYF.

CDR3 in amino acids: CASSQDGGYSNQPQHF. The CDR3 DNA follows: TGCGCCAGCAGCCAAGATGGTGGCTATAGCAATCAGCCCCAGCATTTT. This chain connects TRBV4-1 to TRBJ1-5; D remains unclear. V lost 0 bases to trimming and J lost 0 bases, with 9 bases between them. In germline, CDR1 is MGHRA, CDR2 YSYEKL. This CDR3 is 16 amino acids long.

The V gene is TRBV5-1, the J gene TRBJ2-1, with D possibly TRBD2 on 5 matching bases. CDR3 length equals 14 residues. Germline V CDR1 and CDR2: SGHRS, YFSETQ. V was clipped by 4 bases and J by 9 bases, with 17 bases between them. The CDR3 DNA sequence: TGCGCCAGCAGCAGGGAGCCGGGGATTGCTGAGCAGTTCTTC. Its translation: CASSREPGIAEQFF.

The chain employs TRBV6-6 and TRBJ1-2; D is unresolved. Per germline, CDR1 MNHNY and CDR2 SVGAGI (reference sequence). Trimming took off 5 bases at V and 5 bases at J, with 15 bases between the two ends. The CDR3 sequence is 14 residues long. The CDR3 loop reads CASSPPTDLYGYTF. DNA for the CDR3: TGTGCCAGCAGTCCTCCGACGGATTTATATGGCTACACCTTC.

This rearrangement joins TRBV10-2 to TRBJ2-1; TRBD2 matches at 7 bases. The CDR3 is 15 amino acids. From germline, CDR1 is WSHSY and CDR2 SAAADI. V lost 7 bases to trimming and J lost 5 bases; unmatched junction nucleotides: 11. The CDR3 reads CASIRKLAANNEQFF. CDR3 sequence (DNA): TGCGCCAGCATTAGAAAGCTAGCGGCCAACAATGAGCAGTTCTTC.

In its sample, this clone was seen a few times. This chain links TRBV5-1 with TRBJ1-4; the match to TRBD1 covers 9 bases. This CDR3 is built from 14 residues. Per the germline V gene, CDR1 is SGHRS and CDR2 is YFSETQ. With V trimmed by 4 bases and J by 7 bases, 5 bases remained unmatched. The CDR3: CASSEGTGSEKLFF. The CDR3 DNA reads TGCGCCAGCAGCGAAGGGACAGGGAGTGAAAAACTGTTTTTT.

This clone has more than one count but fewer than ten. This sequence joins TRBV12-3 or TRBV12-4 and TRBJ2-1; possibly TRBD1 for D (6 bases). Between the trimmed V and J ends, which lost 6 bases and 9 bases, there was a span of 15 bases. This CDR3 is 13 amino acids long. CDR3 DNA sequence: TGTGCCAGCAGCCGAGACAGGACCCGTGAGCAGTTCTTC. This encodes CASSRDRTREQFF.

The V and J genes are TRBV29-1 and TRBJ1-1, with D perhaps TRBD1 (5 bases). Trimming pared 6 bases from V and 5 bases from J, leaving 16 bases between. The V gene's germline CDR1 is SQVTM and CDR2 ANQGSEA. The CDR3 loop spans 13 amino acids. The CDR3 nucleotides are TGCAGCGTGCGGGGACCAGTAGGGACTGAAGCTTTCTTT. Translated: CSVRGPVGTEAFF.